This T cell receptor beta chain was identified in a study of blood T cell repertoires in COVID-19. About the research overall: Sites across the United States, Italy and Spain contributed samples from acute and convalescent COVID-19. Sources were T cells, B-cell-depleted T cells, or PBMCs; the material itself was cDNA or gDNA.

With 11 bases clipped from V and 3 bases from J, the junction kept 9 bases outside the gene matches. CDR3 length equals 13 residues. The germline gives CDR1 ENHRY, CDR2 SYGVKD. As handled by the study authors: Cell counts per sample came from amplifying reference gene primers. This table comes from immunoSEQ multiplex PCR, and its TCRdb copy is limited to in-frame clones, with some not included. The V and J calls and clone size are taken from that table; D and trimming were inferred from the DNA. The repertoire has 450,000 to 500,000 clones, approximately 83% of them found once; the top ten carry about 3.2%.

The sequenced sample consisted of peripheral blood. V is TRBV10-3 and J is TRBJ1-1, with TRBD1 matching 7 bases. This TCR derives from a human donor in a cohort sampled during active COVID-19. In nucleotides, the CDR3 is TGTGCCGCCACCGGGACAGCTTACACTGAAGCTTTCTTT. Amino acid sequence: CAATGTAYTEAFF.